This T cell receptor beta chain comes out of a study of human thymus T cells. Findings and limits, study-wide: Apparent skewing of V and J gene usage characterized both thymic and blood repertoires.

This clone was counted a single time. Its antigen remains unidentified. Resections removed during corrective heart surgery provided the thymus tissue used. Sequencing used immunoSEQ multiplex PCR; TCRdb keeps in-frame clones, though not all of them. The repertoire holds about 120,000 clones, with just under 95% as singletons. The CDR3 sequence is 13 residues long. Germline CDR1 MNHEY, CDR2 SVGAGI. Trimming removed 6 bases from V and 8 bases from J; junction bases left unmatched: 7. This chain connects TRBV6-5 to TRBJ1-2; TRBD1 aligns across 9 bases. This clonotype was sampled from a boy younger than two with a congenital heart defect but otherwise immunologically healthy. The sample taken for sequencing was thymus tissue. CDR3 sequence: CASRLQGAGGYTF. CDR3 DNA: TGTGCCAGCAGATTACAGGGGGCGGGAGGCTACACCTTC.